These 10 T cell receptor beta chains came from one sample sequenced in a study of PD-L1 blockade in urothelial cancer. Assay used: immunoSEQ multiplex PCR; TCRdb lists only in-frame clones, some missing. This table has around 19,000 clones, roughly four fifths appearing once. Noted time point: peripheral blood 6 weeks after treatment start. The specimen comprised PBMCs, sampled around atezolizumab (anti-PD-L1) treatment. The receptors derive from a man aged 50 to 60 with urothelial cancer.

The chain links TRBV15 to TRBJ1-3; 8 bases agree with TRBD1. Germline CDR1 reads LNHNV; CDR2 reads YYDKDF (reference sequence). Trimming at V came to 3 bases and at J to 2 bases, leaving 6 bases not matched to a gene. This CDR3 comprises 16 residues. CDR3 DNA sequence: TGTGCCACCAGCAGTTTCCGACAGGGGACTGGAAACACCATATATTTT. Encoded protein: CATSSFRQGTGNTIYF.

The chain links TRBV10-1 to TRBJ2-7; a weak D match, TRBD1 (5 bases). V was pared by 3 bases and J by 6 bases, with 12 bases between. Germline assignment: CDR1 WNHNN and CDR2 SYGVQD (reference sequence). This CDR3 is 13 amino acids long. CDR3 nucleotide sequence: TGCGCCAGCAGTGAAAGGGGTTTGGGCGAGCAGTACTTC. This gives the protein CASSERGLGEQYF.

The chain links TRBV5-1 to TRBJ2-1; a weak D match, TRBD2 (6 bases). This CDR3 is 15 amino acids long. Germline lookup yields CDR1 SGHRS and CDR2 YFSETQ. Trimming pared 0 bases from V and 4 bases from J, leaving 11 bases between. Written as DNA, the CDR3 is TGCGCCAGCAGCTTGGTGGGCGGGATTTACAATGAGCAGTTCTTC. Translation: CASSLVGGIYNEQFF.

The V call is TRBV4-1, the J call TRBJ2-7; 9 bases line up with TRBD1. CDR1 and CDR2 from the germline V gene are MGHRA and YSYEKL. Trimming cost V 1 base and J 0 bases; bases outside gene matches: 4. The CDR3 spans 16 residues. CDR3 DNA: TGCGCCAGCAGCCAAGCCGGACAGGGGATCTCCTACGAGCAGTACTTC. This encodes CASSQAGQGISYEQYF.

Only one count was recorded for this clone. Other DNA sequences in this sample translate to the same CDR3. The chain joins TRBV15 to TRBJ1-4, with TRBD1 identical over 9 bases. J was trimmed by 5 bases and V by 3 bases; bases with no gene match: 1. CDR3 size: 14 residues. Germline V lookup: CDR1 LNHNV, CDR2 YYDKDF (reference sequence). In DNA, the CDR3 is TGTGCCACCAGCAGGGACAGGGGAAATGAAAAACTGTTTTTT. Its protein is CATSRDRGNEKLFF.

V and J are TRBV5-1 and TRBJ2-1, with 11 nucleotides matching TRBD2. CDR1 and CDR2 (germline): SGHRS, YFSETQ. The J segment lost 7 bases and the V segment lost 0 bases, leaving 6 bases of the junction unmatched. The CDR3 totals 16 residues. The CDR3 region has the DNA TGCGCCAGCAGCTTGGCGACTAGCGGGACAATTAATGAGCAGTTCTTC. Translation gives CASSLATSGTINEQFF.

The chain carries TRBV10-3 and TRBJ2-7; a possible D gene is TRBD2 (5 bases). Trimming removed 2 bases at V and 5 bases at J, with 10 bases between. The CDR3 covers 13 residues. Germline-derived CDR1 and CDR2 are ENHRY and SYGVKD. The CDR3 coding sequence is TGTGCCATCAGTGAGCGGCTAGCCCACGAGCAGTACGTC. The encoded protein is CAISERLAHEQYV.

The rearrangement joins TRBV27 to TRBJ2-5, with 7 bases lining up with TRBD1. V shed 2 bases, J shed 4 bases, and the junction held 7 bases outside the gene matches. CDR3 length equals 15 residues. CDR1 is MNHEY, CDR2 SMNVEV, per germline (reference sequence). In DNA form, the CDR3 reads TGTGCCAGCAGTTTAGAAGGGGGCCCTACAGAGACCCAGTACTTC. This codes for CASSLEGGPTETQYF.

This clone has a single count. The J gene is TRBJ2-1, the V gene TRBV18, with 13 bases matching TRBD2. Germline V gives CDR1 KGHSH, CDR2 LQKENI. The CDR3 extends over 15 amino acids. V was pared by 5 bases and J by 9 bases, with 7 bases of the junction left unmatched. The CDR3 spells CASSSGTSGIGEQFF. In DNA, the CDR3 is TGTGCCAGCTCATCCGGGACTAGCGGGATCGGTGAGCAGTTCTTC.

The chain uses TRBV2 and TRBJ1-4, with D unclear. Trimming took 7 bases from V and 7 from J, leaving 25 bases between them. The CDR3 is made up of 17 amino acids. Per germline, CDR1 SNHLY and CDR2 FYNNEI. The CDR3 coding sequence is TGTGCCAGCACGAATAAAGCGGCCAGCGCGTTAGGTGAAAAACTGTTTTTT. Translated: CASTNKAASALGEKLFF.